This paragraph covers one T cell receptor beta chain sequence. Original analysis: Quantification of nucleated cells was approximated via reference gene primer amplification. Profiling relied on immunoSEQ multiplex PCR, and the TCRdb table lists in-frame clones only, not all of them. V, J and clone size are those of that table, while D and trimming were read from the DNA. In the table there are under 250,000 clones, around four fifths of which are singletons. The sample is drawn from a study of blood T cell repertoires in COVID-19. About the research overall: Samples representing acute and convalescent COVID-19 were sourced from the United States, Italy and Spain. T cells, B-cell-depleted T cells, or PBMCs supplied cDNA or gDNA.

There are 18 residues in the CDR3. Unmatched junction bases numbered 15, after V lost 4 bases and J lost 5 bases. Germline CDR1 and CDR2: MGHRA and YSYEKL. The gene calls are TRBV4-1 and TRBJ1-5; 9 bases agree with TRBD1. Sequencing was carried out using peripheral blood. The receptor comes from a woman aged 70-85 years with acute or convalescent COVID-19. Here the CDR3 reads CASSLGQGSSVIYQPQHF. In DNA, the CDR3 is TGCGCCAGCAGCCTGGGACAGGGAAGTTCGGTAATCTATCAGCCCCAGCATTTT.